A selection of T cell receptor beta chains follows, all from one sample in a study of T cells in Graves' hyperthyroidism and ophthalmopathy. TCRdb re-called the multiplex PCR reads with MiXCR, one entry per CDR3 protein. In the table there are around 240,000 distinct CDR3 sequences, around 15% of which are singletons. The specimen was blood. These receptors all stem from a woman aged 18-29 years with Graves' ophthalmopathy. Both conserved end residues are part of each CDR3. Each record gives: J gene, V gene, CDR3 protein.

TRBJ2-1	TRBV10-3	CAISESRARGNRDEQFF
TRBJ2-1	TRBV7-2	CASSLLGGATEQFF
TRBJ2-7	TRBV20-1	CSATSPRDMPSVYYEQYF
TRBJ1-1	TRBV6-1	CASSELLGGYTEAFF
TRBJ2-7	TRBV9	CASSVGRDFPYEQYF
TRBJ2-7	TRBV7-6	CASSLGDFSTAQYF
TRBJ1-1	TRBV15	CATSTEVGLEAFF
TRBJ1-4	TRBV20-1	CSASAGNEKLFF
TRBJ1-2	TRBV28	CASSLAGGLGYTF
TRBJ1-6	TRBV6-1	CASNRQGNNSPLHF
TRBJ1-1	TRBV24-1	CATSDSGLNTEAFF
TRBJ1-2	TRBV13	CASSLGDGVGGYTF
TRBJ2-2	TRBV24-1	CATSDVRTGRTGELFF
TRBJ2-1	TRBV3-2	CASSPNRGNEQFF
TRBJ2-7	TRBV28	CASTGTDSYEQYF
TRBJ2-2	TRBV19	CASKGEGITGELFF
TRBJ2-4	TRBV4-1	CASSPHGTPKNIQYF
TRBJ1-1	TRBV4-1	CASSYPGHKNGAEAFF
TRBJ2-2	TRBV30	CAWGGVSGELFF
TRBJ2-6	TRBV6-6	CASSYSTGGFGANVLTF
TRBJ2-7	TRBV6-1	CASRSGPGLAAYEQYF
TRBJ1-5	TRBV6-4	CASSDVQPQHF
TRBJ1-5	TRBV2	CASRTGPSNQPQHF
TRBJ2-3	TRBV20-1	CSAEHGTGMTDTQYF
TRBJ2-1	TRBV29-1	CSVEDVVYNEQFF
TRBJ2-3	TRBV9	CASSAVRQADTQYF
TRBJ2-3	TRBV20-1	CSAIDRRTSTDTQYF
TRBJ2-6	TRBV7-2	CASNRVAGGVGANVLTF
TRBJ2-7	TRBV4-3	CASSSSPSYEQYF
TRBJ2-7	TRBV30	CAWEKTSGGTYEQYF
TRBJ1-5	TRBV16	CASSPSHHSGNQPQHF
TRBJ1-2	TRBV6-5	CASGRQGTLLGYTF
TRBJ1-4	TRBV12-3/TRBV12-4	CASSSDPGPGRRTNEKLFF
TRBJ2-3	TRBV7-7	CASSLVPGLPDTQYF
TRBJ2-1	TRBV19	CASTGTSGSNEQFF
TRBJ2-7	TRBV28	CASSPSTAGTPYEQYF
TRBJ1-3	TRBV5-1	CASSPLEGTFGNTIYF
TRBJ1-2	TRBV4-2	CASSQDVADGYTF
TRBJ1-5	TRBV28	CASSSGQGNQPQHF
TRBJ2-7	TRBV20-1	CSARVSAGLVPYEQYF
TRBJ2-1	TRBV6-2/TRBV6-3	CASGKLAANEQFF
TRBJ1-5	TRBV12-3/TRBV12-4	CASSWSAYQPQHF
TRBJ2-2	TRBV6-5	CASSSTTENTGELFF
TRBJ2-5	TRBV29-1	CSVAGLGASGGQETQYF
TRBJ2-5	TRBV18	CASSPGTGGETQYF
TRBJ1-1	TRBV7-8	CASSLLQGYTEAFF
TRBJ2-1	TRBV11-3	CASSGRDRGNSYNEQFF
TRBJ2-7	TRBV11-2	CASSPRQGPHEQYF
TRBJ2-5	TRBV11-3	CASSLMNQETQYF
TRBJ2-3	TRBV28	CASSLSGTGLRTDTQYF
TRBJ2-3	TRBV28	CASSLMARDTQYF
TRBJ1-1	TRBV2	CASSEVGNRRRNTEAFF
TRBJ1-2	TRBV20-1	CSASGFLKSGYTF
TRBJ2-2	TRBV7-3	CASSPTAIGELFF
TRBJ1-5	TRBV28	CASRPTGVGQPQHF
TRBJ2-2	TRBV7-9	CASSKSGTANTGELFF
TRBJ2-2	TRBV27	CASSFTTSGRAPGELFF